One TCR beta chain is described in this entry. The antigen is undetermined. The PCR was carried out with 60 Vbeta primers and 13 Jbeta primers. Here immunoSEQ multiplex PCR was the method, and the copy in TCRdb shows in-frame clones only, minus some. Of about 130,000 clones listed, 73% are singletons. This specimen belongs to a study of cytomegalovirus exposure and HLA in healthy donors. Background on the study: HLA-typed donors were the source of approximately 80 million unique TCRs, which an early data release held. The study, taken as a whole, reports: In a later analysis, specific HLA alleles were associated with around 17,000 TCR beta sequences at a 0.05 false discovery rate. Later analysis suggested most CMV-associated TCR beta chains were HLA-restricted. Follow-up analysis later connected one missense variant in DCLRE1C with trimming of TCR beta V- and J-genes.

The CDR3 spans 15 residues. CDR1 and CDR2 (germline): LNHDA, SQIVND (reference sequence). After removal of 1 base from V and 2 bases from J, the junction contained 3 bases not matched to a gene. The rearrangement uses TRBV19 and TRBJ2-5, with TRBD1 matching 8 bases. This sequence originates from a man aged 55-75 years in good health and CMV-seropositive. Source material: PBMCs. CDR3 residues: CASSIGRGPQETQYF. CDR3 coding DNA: TGTGCCAGTAGTATAGGCAGGGGGCCGCAAGAGACCCAGTACTTC.